This T cell receptor (beta chain) originates from a study of prognosis after radiotherapy for stage I lung cancer. This clonotype was seen at least ten times. Amplification of TCR beta CDR3 from genomic DNA used two-round multiplex PCR. First-round PCR, the initial amplification, used primers specific to each TRBV and TRBJ gene. The second round, a PCR step, used universal primers. TCRdb re-called the multiplex PCR reads through MiXCR, storing one row per CDR3 protein. Among about 36,000 distinct CDR3 sequences listed, under 40% were seen once. The sequence came from a donor over 45 with non-small cell lung cancer. Sequenced here: PBMCs, sampled before or after stereotactic body radiation therapy (not recorded which).

The CDR3 nucleotides read TGTGCCTGGAGTGTGGGCACCGCTCGAACCTTC. This gives the protein CAWSVGTARTF. The J gene is TRBJ1-2, the V gene TRBV30; no clear D gene. CDR1 and CDR2 from the germline V gene are GTSNPN and SVGIG (reference sequence). V shed 0 bases and J shed 14 bases, with 13 bases lying between them. The CDR3 runs 11 residues.